This is a list of T cell receptor beta chains from one sample in a study of spatial heterogeneity in lung cancer. TCRdb reprocessed the 5' RACE reads with MiXCR, giving one entry per CDR3 protein. The sample has around 100,000 distinct CDR3 sequences, 11% seen once; the top ten hold more than 20%. Sample: PBMCs, taken at follow-up. These receptors were collected from a female donor with early-stage non-small cell lung cancer. Both conserved end residues are trimmed from each CDR3.

V	J	length	CDR3
TRBV5-1	TRBJ2-7	12	ASSLGQGIYEQY
TRBV20-1	TRBJ2-3	14	SASRTSGRAADTQY
TRBV2	TRBJ2-5	12	ATVVGAAGETQY
TRBV6-5	TRBJ2-3	12	ASTRDFNTDTQY
TRBV20-1	TRBJ2-1	13	SARGTSGRVDEQF
TRBV24-1	TRBJ2-3	12	ATSDQGSTDTQY
TRBV7-6	TRBJ1-1	13	ASSEGNSPNTEAF
TRBV4-2	TRBJ2-3	13	ASSQETQRSDTQY
TRBV19	TRBJ2-7	11	ASSSWDSYEQY
TRBV6-6	TRBJ1-2	10	ASVNYHYGYT
TRBV5-1	TRBJ1-2	11	ASSLGTVYGYT
TRBV20-1	TRBJ1-2	11	SAIGQGNYGYT